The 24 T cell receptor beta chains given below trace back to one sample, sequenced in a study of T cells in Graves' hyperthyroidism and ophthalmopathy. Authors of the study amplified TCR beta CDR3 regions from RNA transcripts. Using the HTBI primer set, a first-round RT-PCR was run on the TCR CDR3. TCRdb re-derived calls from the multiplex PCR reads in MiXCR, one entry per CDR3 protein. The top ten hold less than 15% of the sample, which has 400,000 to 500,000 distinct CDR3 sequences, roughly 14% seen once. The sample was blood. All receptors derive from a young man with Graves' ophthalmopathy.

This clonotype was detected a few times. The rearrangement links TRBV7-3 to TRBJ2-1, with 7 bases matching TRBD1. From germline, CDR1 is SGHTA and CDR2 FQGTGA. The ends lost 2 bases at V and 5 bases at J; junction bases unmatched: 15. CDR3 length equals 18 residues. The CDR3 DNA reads TGTGCCAGCAGCTTACGGTCTCAGTGGGACAGACAGAACAATGAGCAGTTCTTC. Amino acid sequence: CASSLRSQWDRQNNEQFF.

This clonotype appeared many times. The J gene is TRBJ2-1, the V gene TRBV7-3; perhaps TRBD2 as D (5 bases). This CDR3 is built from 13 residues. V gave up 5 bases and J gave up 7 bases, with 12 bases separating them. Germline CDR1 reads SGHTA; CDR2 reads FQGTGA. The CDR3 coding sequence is TGTGCCAGCAGCGACCTACTAGTGAATGAGCAGTTCTTC. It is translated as CASSDLLVNEQFF.

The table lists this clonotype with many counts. The CDR3 region is CASSTVQGFEQYF. The CDR3 nucleotides read TGTGCCAGCAGCACGGTACAGGGCTTCGAGCAGTACTTC. The rearrangement uses TRBV5-5 and TRBJ2-7; D might be TRBD1 (6 bases). The CDR3 extends over 13 amino acids. Trimming left V 4 bases short and J 6 bases short, with 14 bases between. Germline-derived CDR1 and CDR2 are SGHKS and YYEKEE (reference sequence).

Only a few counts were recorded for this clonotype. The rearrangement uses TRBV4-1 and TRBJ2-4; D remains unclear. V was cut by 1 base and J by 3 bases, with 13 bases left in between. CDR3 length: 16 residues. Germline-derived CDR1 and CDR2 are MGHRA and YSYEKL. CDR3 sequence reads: CASSQVLGWDKNIQYF. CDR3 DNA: TGCGCCAGCAGCCAAGTTTTAGGTTGGGACAAAAACATTCAGTACTTC.

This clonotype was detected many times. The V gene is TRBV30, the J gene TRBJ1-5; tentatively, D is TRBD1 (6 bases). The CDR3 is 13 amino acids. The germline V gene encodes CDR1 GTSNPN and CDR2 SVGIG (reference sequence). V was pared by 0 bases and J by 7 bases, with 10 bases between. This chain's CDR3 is CAWSVAGDQPQHF. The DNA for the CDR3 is TGTGCCTGGAGTGTGGCAGGGGACCAGCCCCAGCATTTT.

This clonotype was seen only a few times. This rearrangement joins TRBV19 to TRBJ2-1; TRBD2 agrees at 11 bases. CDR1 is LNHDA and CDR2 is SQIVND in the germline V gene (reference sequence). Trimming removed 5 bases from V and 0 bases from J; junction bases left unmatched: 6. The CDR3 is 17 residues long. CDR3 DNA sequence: TGTGCCAGTAGTTGGCTAGCGGGAGGCAGCTCCTACAATGAGCAGTTCTTC. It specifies CASSWLAGGSSYNEQFF.

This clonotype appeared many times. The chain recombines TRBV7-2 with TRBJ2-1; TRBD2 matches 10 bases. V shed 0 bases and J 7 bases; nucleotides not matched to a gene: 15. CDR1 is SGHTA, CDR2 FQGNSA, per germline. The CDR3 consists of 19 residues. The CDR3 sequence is CASSLARASGSLLRNEQFF. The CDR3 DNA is TGTGCCAGCAGCTTAGCGAGGGCTAGCGGGAGTCTTTTACGAAATGAGCAGTTCTTC.

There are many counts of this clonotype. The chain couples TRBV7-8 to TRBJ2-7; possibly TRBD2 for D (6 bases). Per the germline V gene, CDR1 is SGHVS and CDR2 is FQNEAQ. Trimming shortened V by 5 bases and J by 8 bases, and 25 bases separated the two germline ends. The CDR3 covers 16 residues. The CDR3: CASSRQGGIPEIQQYF. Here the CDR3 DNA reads TGTGCCAGCAGCCGGCAGGGAGGAATCCCTGAAATTCAGCAGTACTTC.

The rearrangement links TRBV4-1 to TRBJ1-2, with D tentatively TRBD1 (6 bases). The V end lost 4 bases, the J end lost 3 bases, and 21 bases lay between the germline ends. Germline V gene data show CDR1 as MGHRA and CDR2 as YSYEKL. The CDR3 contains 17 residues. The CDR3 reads CASSPFEGDGGDYGYTF. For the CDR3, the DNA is TGCGCCAGCAGCCCCTTCGAGGGTGACGGGGGCGACTATGGCTACACCTTC.

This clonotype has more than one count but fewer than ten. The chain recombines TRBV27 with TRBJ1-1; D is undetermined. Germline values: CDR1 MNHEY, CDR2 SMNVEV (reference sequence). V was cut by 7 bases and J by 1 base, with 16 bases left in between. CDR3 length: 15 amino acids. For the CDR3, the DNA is TGTGCCAGCACCCCCTTAGGAGTTTCGAACACTGAAGCTTTCTTT. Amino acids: CASTPLGVSNTEAFF.

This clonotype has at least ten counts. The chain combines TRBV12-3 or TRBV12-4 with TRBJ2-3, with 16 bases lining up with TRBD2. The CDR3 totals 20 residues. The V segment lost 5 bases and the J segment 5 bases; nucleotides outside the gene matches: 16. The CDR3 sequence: CASSTAPGLAGGPVKDTQYF. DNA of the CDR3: TGTGCCAGCAGTACAGCCCCGGGACTAGCGGGGGGGCCGGTTAAAGATACGCAGTATTTT.

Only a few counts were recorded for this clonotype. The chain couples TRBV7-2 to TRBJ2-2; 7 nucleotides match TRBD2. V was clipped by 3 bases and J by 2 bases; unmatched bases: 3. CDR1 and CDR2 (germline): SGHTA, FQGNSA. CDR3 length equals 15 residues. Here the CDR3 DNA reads TGTGCCAGCAGCTTCGCGGGGGTCAACACCGGGGAGCTGTTTTTT. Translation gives CASSFAGVNTGELFF.

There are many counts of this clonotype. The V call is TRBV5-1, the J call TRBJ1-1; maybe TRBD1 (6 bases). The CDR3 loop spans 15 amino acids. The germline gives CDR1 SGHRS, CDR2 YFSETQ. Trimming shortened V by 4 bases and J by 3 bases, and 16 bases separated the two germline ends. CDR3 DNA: TGCGCCAGCAGCAGAGGGGACACATCATACACTGAAGCTTTCTTT. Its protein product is CASSRGDTSYTEAFF.

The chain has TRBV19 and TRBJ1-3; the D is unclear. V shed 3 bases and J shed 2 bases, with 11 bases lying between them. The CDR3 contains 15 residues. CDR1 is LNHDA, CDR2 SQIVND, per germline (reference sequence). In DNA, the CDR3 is TGTGCCAGTAGTATCTCGGTTTTTACTGGAAACACCATATATTTT. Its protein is CASSISVFTGNTIYF.

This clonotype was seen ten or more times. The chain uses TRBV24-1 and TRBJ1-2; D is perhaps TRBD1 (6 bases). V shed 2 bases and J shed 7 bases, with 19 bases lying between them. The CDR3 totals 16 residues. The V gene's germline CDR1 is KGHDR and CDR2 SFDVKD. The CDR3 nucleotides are TGTGCCACCAGTGATTCAGATACAGGGAATCCAGCTGGCTACACCTTC. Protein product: CATSDSDTGNPAGYTF.

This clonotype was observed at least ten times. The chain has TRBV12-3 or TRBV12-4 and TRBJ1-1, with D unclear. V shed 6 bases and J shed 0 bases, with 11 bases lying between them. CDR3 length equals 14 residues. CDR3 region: CASSIANMNTEAFF. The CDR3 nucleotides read TGTGCCAGCAGCATAGCCAACATGAACACTGAAGCTTTCTTT.

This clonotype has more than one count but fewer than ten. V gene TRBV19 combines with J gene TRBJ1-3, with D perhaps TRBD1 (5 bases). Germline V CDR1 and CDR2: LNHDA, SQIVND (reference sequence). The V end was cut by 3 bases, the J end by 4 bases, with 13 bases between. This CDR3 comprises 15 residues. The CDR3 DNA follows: TGTGCCAGTAGTATGGACCGGGGGGACGGAAACACCATATATTTT. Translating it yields CASSMDRGDGNTIYF.

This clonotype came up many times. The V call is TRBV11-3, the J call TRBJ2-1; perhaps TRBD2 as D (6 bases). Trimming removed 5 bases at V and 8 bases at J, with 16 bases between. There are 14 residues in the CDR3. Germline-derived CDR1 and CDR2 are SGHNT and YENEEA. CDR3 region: CASSPLGGRDEQFF. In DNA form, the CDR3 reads TGTGCCAGCAGCCCCCTGGGGGGTAGAGATGAGCAGTTCTTC.

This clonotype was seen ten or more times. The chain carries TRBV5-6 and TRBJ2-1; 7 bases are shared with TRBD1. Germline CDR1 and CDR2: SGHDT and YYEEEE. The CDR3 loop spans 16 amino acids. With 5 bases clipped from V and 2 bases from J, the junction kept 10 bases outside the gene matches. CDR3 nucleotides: TGTGCCAGCAGTTGGGGTACAGGGGCCCCCTACAATGAGCAGTTCTTC. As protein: CASSWGTGAPYNEQFF.

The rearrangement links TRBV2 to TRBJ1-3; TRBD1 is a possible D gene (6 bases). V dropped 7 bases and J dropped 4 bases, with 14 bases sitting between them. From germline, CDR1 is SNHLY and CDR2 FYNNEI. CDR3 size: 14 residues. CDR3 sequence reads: CASNHRDSGNTIYF. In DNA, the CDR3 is TGTGCCAGCAACCACAGGGACTCCGGAAACACCATATATTTT.

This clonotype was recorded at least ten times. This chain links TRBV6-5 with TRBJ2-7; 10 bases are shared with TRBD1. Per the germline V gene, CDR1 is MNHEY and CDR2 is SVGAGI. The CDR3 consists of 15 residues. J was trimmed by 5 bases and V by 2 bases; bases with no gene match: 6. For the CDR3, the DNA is TGTGCCAGCAGTTACCGGACAGGGGGGAAGAACGAGCAGTACTTC. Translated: CASSYRTGGKNEQYF.

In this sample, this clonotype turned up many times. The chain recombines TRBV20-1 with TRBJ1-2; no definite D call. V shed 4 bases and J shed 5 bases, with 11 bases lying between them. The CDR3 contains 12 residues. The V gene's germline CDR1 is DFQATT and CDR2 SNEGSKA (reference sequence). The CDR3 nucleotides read TGCAGTGCTACCGGTAGCTATTATGGCTACACCTTC. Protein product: CSATGSYYGYTF.

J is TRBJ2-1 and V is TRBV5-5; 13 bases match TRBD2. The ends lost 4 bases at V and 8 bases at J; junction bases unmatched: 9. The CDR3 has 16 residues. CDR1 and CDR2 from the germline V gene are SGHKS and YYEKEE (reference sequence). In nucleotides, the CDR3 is TGTGCCAGCAGCGACCTACTAGCGGGAGGGCCCCATGAGCAGTTCTTC. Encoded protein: CASSDLLAGGPHEQFF.

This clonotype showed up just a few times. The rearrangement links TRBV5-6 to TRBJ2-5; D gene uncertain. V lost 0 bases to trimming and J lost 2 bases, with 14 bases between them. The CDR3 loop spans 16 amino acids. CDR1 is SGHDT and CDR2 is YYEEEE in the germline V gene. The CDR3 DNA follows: TGTGCCAGCAGCTTGGCCTCCCAGATATCACAAGAGACCCAGTACTTC. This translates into CASSLASQISQETQYF.